The 32 T cell receptor beta chains below come from one sample, sequenced in a study of blood T cell repertoires in COVID-19. Repertoires were generated with immunoSEQ multiplex PCR, while TCRdb's copy carries only in-frame clones and drops some. The sample lists about 400,000 clones; 89% were seen once. Sequences were obtained from PBMCs or T cells enriched from blood (not recorded which). The receptors originated from a woman between 25 and 40 years old who had recovered from COVID-19.

This chain connects TRBV14 to TRBJ2-7; TRBD1 is a possible D gene (6 bases). Germline V gene sequence: CDR1 SGHDN, CDR2 FVKESK. This CDR3 has 14 residues. Trimming took 4 bases from V and 1 from J, leaving 11 bases between them. The CDR3 DNA reads as TGTGCCAGCAGCCCCAGGGGAGAGTCCTACGAGCAGTACTTC. As protein: CASSPRGESYEQYF.

This chain joins TRBV3-1 (or the pseudogene TRBV3-2) and TRBJ2-6, with a tentative D call TRBD2 (5 bases). Germline V lookup: CDR1 LGHDT, CDR2 YNNKEL (reference sequence). The germline V and J ends were trimmed by 1 base and 10 bases, with 11 bases remaining between them. The CDR3 runs 14 residues. The CDR3 bases are TGTGCCAGCAGCCAAGTCGACACGGGAAACGTCCTGACTTTC. Amino acid sequence: CASSQVDTGNVLTF.

This chain joins TRBV6-5 and TRBJ1-6; possibly TRBD1 for D (6 bases). Trimming removed 3 bases from V and 8 bases from J, with 11 bases in between. The CDR3 runs 14 residues. Germline V gives CDR1 MNHEY, CDR2 SVGAGI. The CDR3 DNA reads TGTGCCAGCAGTTATTCAGGGGTTGATTCACCCCTCCACTTT. Translated: CASSYSGVDSPLHF.

The chain employs TRBV5-1 and TRBJ1-1, with TRBD1 as a possible D gene (5 bases). CDR3 size: 15 residues. Germline V gene lookup returns CDR1 SGHRS and CDR2 YFSETQ. V shed 4 bases and J shed 0 bases, with 13 bases lying between them. The CDR3 is CASSMAGLMNTEAFF. The CDR3 DNA follows: TGCGCCAGCAGCATGGCGGGACTTATGAACACTGAAGCTTTCTTT.

The V call is TRBV4-3, the J call TRBJ1-1, with a tentative D call TRBD1 (6 bases). The CDR3 spans 14 residues. CDR1 and CDR2 (germline): LGHNA, YSLEER. V lost 4 bases and J lost 4, with 13 bases in between. The CDR3 sequence is CASSPRGGGTEAFF. The CDR3 DNA reads TGCGCCAGCAGCCCCCGGGGAGGGGGCACTGAAGCTTTCTTT.

This chain links TRBV18 with TRBJ2-5, with D hard to call. Deletions cut 2 bases from V and 1 base from J, with 11 bases between. Germline-derived CDR1 and CDR2 are KGHSH and LQKENI. The CDR3 loop spans 15 amino acids. CDR3: CASSPEEAIQETQYF. In DNA form, the CDR3 reads TGTGCCAGCTCACCAGAGGAAGCAATCCAAGAGACCCAGTACTTC.

The CDR3 reads CASSLGTQRSYNEQFF. CDR3 bases: TGTGCCAGCAGTTTAGGGACACAACGCTCCTACAATGAGCAGTTCTTC. This chain connects TRBV27 to TRBJ2-1, with a weak D call TRBD1 (6 bases). With 2 bases removed from V and 0 bases from J, the gap between germline ends came to 11 bases. Germline V gene sequence: CDR1 MNHEY, CDR2 SMNVEV (reference sequence). This CDR3 spans 16 amino acids.

V gene TRBV28 combines with J gene TRBJ2-7; 8 nucleotides align to TRBD1. Germline CDR1 and CDR2: MDHEN and SYDVKM. V shed 2 bases, J shed 4 bases, and the junction held 7 bases outside the gene matches. The CDR3 loop spans 15 amino acids. CDR3 residues: CASSLLDRGVYEQYF. The CDR3 DNA is TGTGCCAGCAGTTTACTCGACAGGGGAGTATACGAGCAGTACTTC.

The chain carries TRBV5-1 and TRBJ2-3; D perhaps matches TRBD2 (6 bases). The CDR3 sequence is 15 residues long. V was pared by 1 base and J by 2 bases, with 11 bases between. The germline CDR1 and CDR2 sequences are SGHRS and YFSETQ. The CDR3 loop is CASSLTSSLTDTQYF. The CDR3 DNA sequence: TGCGCCAGCAGCTTGACTAGCAGTCTCACAGATACGCAGTATTTT.

CDR3 protein: CASSVGLAASTDTQYF. Here the CDR3 DNA reads TGTGCCAGCAGCGTAGGACTAGCGGCTAGCACAGATACGCAGTATTTT. This sequence joins TRBV9 and TRBJ2-3; 9 bases are shared with TRBD2. Germline values: CDR1 SGDLS, CDR2 YYNGEE. V dropped 0 bases and J dropped 0; count of bases not matched to a gene: 2. The CDR3 sequence is 16 residues long.

The chain has TRBV7-9 and TRBJ1-4; TRBD1 aligns across 7 bases. The CDR3 is 15 residues long. Germline-derived CDR1 and CDR2 are SEHNR and FQNEAQ (reference sequence). The V segment lost 8 bases and the J segment 4 bases; nucleotides outside the gene matches: 10. The CDR3 DNA sequence: TGTGCCAGCCAGAATCCCCGGGACAGTAATGAAAAACTGTTTTTT. It is translated as CASQNPRDSNEKLFF.

The rearrangement joins TRBV4-2 to TRBJ1-2; 7 nucleotides match TRBD1. Unmatched junction bases numbered 8, after V lost 0 bases and J lost 4 bases. This CDR3 has 16 amino acids. Germline V CDR1 and CDR2: LGHNA, YNFKEQ. The CDR3 reads CASSQELKGASYGYTF. The CDR3 DNA is TGTGCCAGCAGCCAAGAGCTGAAGGGGGCGAGCTATGGCTACACCTTC.

The chain couples TRBV10-3 to TRBJ1-1, with D unclear. This CDR3 has 14 amino acids. CDR1 and CDR2 (germline): ENHRY, SYGVKD. Trimming removed 0 bases at V and 8 bases at J, with 13 bases between. CDR3 protein: CAISESSKAREAFF. DNA for the CDR3: TGTGCCATCAGTGAGTCGTCAAAAGCCCGGGAAGCTTTCTTT.

The chain links TRBV3-1 (or the pseudogene TRBV3-2) to TRBJ2-1, with 7 bases fitting TRBD2. The CDR3 totals 14 residues. V lost 4 bases to trimming and J lost 9 bases; unmatched junction nucleotides: 9. From germline, CDR1 is LGHDT and CDR2 YNNKEL (reference sequence). Here the CDR3 reads CASSLAGILGEQFF. The CDR3 DNA sequence: TGTGCCAGCAGCCTAGCGGGTATTTTAGGTGAGCAGTTCTTC.

The V and J genes are TRBV7-8 and TRBJ2-6; D unresolved. The V gene lost 0 bases and the J gene lost 4 bases, with 10 bases spanning the gap. CDR3 length: 16 residues. Germline CDR1 reads SGHVS; CDR2 reads FQNEAQ. CDR3 region: CASSLASTRGANVLTF. The CDR3 bases are TGTGCCAGCAGCTTAGCATCGACTCGGGGGGCCAACGTCCTGACTTTC.

The chain joins TRBV10-3 to TRBJ2-6, with TRBD1 as a possible D gene (6 bases). CDR3 length equals 17 residues. The germline V gene encodes CDR1 ENHRY and CDR2 SYGVKD. Trimming took off 5 bases at V and 0 bases at J, with 14 bases between the two ends. The CDR3 reads CAISQGQISSGANVLTF. CDR3 DNA: TGTGCCATCAGTCAGGGACAAATCAGCTCTGGGGCCAACGTCCTGACTTTC.

The gene calls are TRBV28 and TRBJ2-1, with D tentatively TRBD1 (6 bases). CDR3 length: 14 amino acids. In germline, CDR1 is MDHEN, CDR2 SYDVKM. Trimming left V 3 bases short and J 7 bases short, with 13 bases between. CDR3 loop: CASSLGQGWNEQFF. DNA of the CDR3: TGTGCCAGCAGTTTGGGGCAGGGGTGGAATGAGCAGTTCTTC.

This clone was detected only once. The rearrangement joins TRBV6-4 to TRBJ2-2; 11 bases are a match to TRBD2. Unmatched junction bases numbered 4, after V lost 4 bases and J lost 0 bases. CDR1 and CDR2 from the germline V gene are MRHNA and SNTAGT. The CDR3 runs 17 residues. Written as DNA, the CDR3 is TGTGCCAGCAGTGTACTAGCGGGGGCTACGAACACCGGGGAGCTGTTTTTT. Translation: CASSVLAGATNTGELFF.

The chain uses TRBV3-1 (or the pseudogene TRBV3-2) and TRBJ1-3; D ambiguous. V was clipped by 3 bases and J by 6 bases, with 9 bases between them. Germline values: CDR1 LGHDT, CDR2 YNNKEL (reference sequence). This CDR3 has 13 amino acids. In DNA form, the CDR3 reads TGTGCCAGCAGCCAGGGAGTGATAAACACCATATATTTT. Translation gives CASSQGVINTIYF.

This clone turned up a few times. V and J are TRBV15 and TRBJ2-7; D remains ambiguous. This CDR3 has 13 amino acids. V shed 1 base and J shed 2 bases, with 6 bases lying between them. The germline gives CDR1 LNHNV, CDR2 YYDKDF (reference sequence). CDR3 loop: CATSRGATYEQYF. As DNA, the CDR3 is TGTGCCACCAGCAGAGGAGCTACCTACGAGCAGTACTTC.

As for this clone: This same CDR3 is encoded by further DNA sequences in the sample. The rearrangement uses TRBV4-1 and TRBJ2-7; 7 bases align to TRBD2. CDR3 size: 15 residues. The V gene's germline CDR1 is MGHRA and CDR2 YSYEKL. Trimming cost V 3 bases and J 3 bases; bases outside gene matches: 8. CDR3 loop: CASSHSQGLIYEQYF. The CDR3 bases are TGCGCCAGCAGCCACTCGCAGGGACTAATCTACGAGCAGTACTTC.

The chain combines TRBV6-6 with TRBJ1-4; no firm D call. Germline V gives CDR1 MNHNY, CDR2 SVGAGI (reference sequence). V lost 8 bases to trimming and J lost 0 bases, with 7 bases between them. The CDR3 runs 13 residues. The CDR3 coding sequence is TGTGCCAGCTTTACTGCAACTAATGAAAAACTGTTTTTT. It encodes CASFTATNEKLFF.

The chain carries TRBV6-6 and TRBJ1-1, with a weak D call TRBD1 (5 bases). The germline V gene encodes CDR1 MNHNY and CDR2 SVGAGI (reference sequence). The CDR3 covers 16 residues. The ends were cut back, 0 bases at V and 1 base at J, with 12 bases in the middle. The chain's CDR3 is CASSYSGGVRNTEAFF. In nucleotides, the CDR3 is TGTGCCAGCAGTTACTCCGGAGGGGTACGGAACACTGAAGCTTTCTTT.

CDR3 nucleotides: TGTGCCAGCAGTTACTCGAGGGGGAACTCTGGAAACACCATATATTTT. This encodes CASSYSRGNSGNTIYF. The chain employs TRBV6-6 and TRBJ1-3, with D maybe TRBD1 (6 bases). The ends were cut back, 0 bases at V and 0 bases at J, with 9 bases in the middle. This CDR3 has 16 amino acids. In germline, CDR1 is MNHNY, CDR2 SVGAGI (reference sequence).

This chain connects TRBV28 to TRBJ1-2; D ambiguous. CDR3 length: 12 residues. The germline V gene encodes CDR1 MDHEN and CDR2 SYDVKM. V gave up 6 bases and J gave up 5 bases, with 10 bases separating them. CDR3 bases: TGTGCCAGCAGGGTGAGGAAGTATGGCTACACCTTC. Encoded protein: CASRVRKYGYTF.

The chain carries TRBV6-2 or TRBV6-3 and TRBJ1-5; no reliable D call. V lost 2 bases and J 6 bases, leaving 8 bases between the germline ends. CDR1 is MNHEY, CDR2 SVGEGT, per germline. The CDR3 has 13 amino acids. CDR3 in amino acids: CASSYVGSQPQHF. The CDR3, as DNA: TGTGCCAGCAGTTACGTGGGCAGTCAGCCCCAGCATTTT.

The DNA of the CDR3 is TGTGCCAGCACCCTGTCCCCCCTCTATGGCTACACCTTC. Its protein product is CASTLSPLYGYTF. J is TRBJ1-2 and V is TRBV28; no clear D gene. Between the trimmed V and J ends, which lost 7 bases and 4 bases, there was a span of 13 bases. The CDR3 has 13 residues. Per the germline V gene, CDR1 is MDHEN and CDR2 is SYDVKM.

V usage is TRBV4-1 and J usage is TRBJ1-2; 8 positions match TRBD1. This CDR3 spans 16 amino acids. CDR1 is MGHRA, CDR2 YSYEKL, per germline. J lost 4 bases, V lost 0 bases, and 7 bases had no gene match. The CDR3 spells CASSQDLDRAPYGYTF. The DNA of the CDR3 is TGCGCCAGCAGCCAAGATTTGGACAGGGCTCCCTATGGCTACACCTTC.

The V and J genes are TRBV12-3 or TRBV12-4 and TRBJ1-6; unclear D gene. CDR3 size: 13 residues. Trimming pared 3 bases from V and 5 bases from J, leaving 5 bases between. CDR3 sequence (DNA): TGTGCCAGCAGTTTCACAGATAATTCACCCCTCCACTTT. Encoded protein: CASSFTDNSPLHF.

The chain recombines TRBV19 with TRBJ1-5; perhaps TRBD1 as D (6 bases). The V end was cut by 7 bases, the J end by 4 bases, with 14 bases between. The germline gives CDR1 LNHDA, CDR2 SQIVND (reference sequence). The CDR3 length is 14 residues. The CDR3 bases are TGTGCCAGTAACACAGGGTCGAATAATCAGCCCCAGCATTTT. Translated: CASNTGSNNQPQHF.

V is TRBV7-9 and J is TRBJ2-7; the match to TRBD2 covers 15 bases. Near its end, the DNA agrees better with TRBJ2-1, so the J call may be wrong. The CDR3 contains 16 residues. Germline V gene lookup returns CDR1 SEHNR and CDR2 FQNEAQ (reference sequence). CDR3: CASSLPKGTSGGPQFF. The CDR3 DNA reads as TGTGCCAGCAGCTTGCCCAAGGGGACTAGCGGGGGGCCGCAGTTCTTC.

The chain recombines TRBV11-3 with TRBJ2-5; a weak D match, TRBD2 (5 bases). The V and J ends lost 2 bases and 1 base respectively, with 5 bases between them. Germline loops: CDR1 SGHNT, CDR2 YENEEA. The CDR3 length is 13 residues. The CDR3 DNA sequence: TGTGCCAGCAGCTTAAGCGGCCAAGAGACCCAGTACTTC. It is translated as CASSLSGQETQYF.